This is a list of T cell receptor beta chains from one sample in a study of OX40 agonist ivuxolimab in advanced cancers. Produced via immunoSEQ multiplex PCR; TCRdb's table is partial and in-frame only. The repertoire holds tens of thousands of clones, with approximately 90% as singletons. Sequenced material: CD4+ or CD8+ T cells sorted from blood, taken in a trial of the OX40 agonist ivuxolimab. The receptor set was obtained from an adult with an advanced solid tumor such as melanoma, head and neck, liver or kidney cancer. The CDR3 runs from the conserved cysteine through the conserved F or W. The D gene is left open where the match is weak. Not all rows give a size; the values are once, few, many and, for expanded clones, a class.

abundance: .
v_gene: TRBV5-6
d_gene: TRBD1
j_gene: TRBJ1-1
CDR3nt: TGTGCCAGCAAATCGGGGACAGGGGTGAGGAACACTGAAGCTTTCTTT
CDR3aa: CASKSGTGVRNTEAFF

abundance: .
v_gene: TRBV5-5
d_gene: .
j_gene: TRBJ2-1
CDR3nt: TGTGCCAGCAGCTTGGAACCAGGGATAGTAAGAGAGTTCTTC
CDR3aa: CASSLEPGIVREFF

abundance: few
v_gene: TRBV27
d_gene: .
j_gene: TRBJ2-6
CDR3nt: TGTGCCAGCAGCCCTCCGGGACATTTCGGCTATAGGGCCAACGTCCTGACTTTC
CDR3aa: CASSPPGHFGYRANVLTF

abundance: .
v_gene: TRBV5-4
d_gene: .
j_gene: TRBJ1-4
CDR3nt: TGTGCCAGCAGCCTGGGAGCAACTAATGAAAAACTGTTTTTT
CDR3aa: CASSLGATNEKLFF

abundance: .
v_gene: TRBV10-1
d_gene: TRBD1
j_gene: TRBJ2-7
CDR3nt: TGCGCCAGCAGTAAAGGGACAGGTCTGGACGAGCAGTACTTC
CDR3aa: CASSKGTGLDEQYF

abundance: .
v_gene: TRBV4-1
d_gene: TRBD1
j_gene: TRBJ2-2
CDR3nt: TGCGCCAGCGGGGTGGGACAGGGGTTCTCCACCGGGGAGCTGTTTTTT
CDR3aa: CASGVGQGFSTGELFF

abundance: .
v_gene: TRBV6-5
d_gene: TRBD1
j_gene: TRBJ2-3
CDR3nt: TGTGCCAGCAGTCCTGACAGGGACACAGATACGCAGTATTTT
CDR3aa: CASSPDRDTDTQYF

abundance: .
v_gene: TRBV18
d_gene: .
j_gene: TRBJ1-1
CDR3nt: TGTGCCAGCTCCCCAAATCCGACAGGGAACACTGAAGCTTTCTTT
CDR3aa: CASSPNPTGNTEAFF

abundance: .
v_gene: TRBV5-1
d_gene: .
j_gene: TRBJ1-3
CDR3nt: TGCGCCAGCAGCTCAAACGCAGGGGTTGGCGGAAACACCATATATTTT
CDR3aa: CASSSNAGVGGNTIYF

abundance: .
v_gene: TRBV11-3
d_gene: .
j_gene: TRBJ2-1
CDR3nt: TGTGCCAGCAGCTTAGGCCTCAACAATGAGCAGTTCTTC
CDR3aa: CASSLGLNNEQFF

abundance: .
v_gene: TRBV10-3
d_gene: .
j_gene: TRBJ2-1
CDR3nt: TGTGCCATCAGAGGGGCGCTTGTTGGCGATGAGCAGTTCTTC
CDR3aa: CAIRGALVGDEQFF

abundance: .
v_gene: TRBV5-8
d_gene: TRBD2
j_gene: TRBJ2-7
CDR3nt: TGTGCCTCTTCCGGGACTAGCGGCTACGAGCAGTACTTC
CDR3aa: CASSGTSGYEQYF

abundance: .
v_gene: TRBV7-2
d_gene: TRBD1
j_gene: TRBJ2-7
CDR3nt: TGTGCCAGCAGCCCGGGACAGGGGGGAAGGGAGCAGTACTTC
CDR3aa: CASSPGQGGREQYF

abundance: .
v_gene: TRBV5-1
d_gene: .
j_gene: TRBJ2-2
CDR3nt: TGCGCCAGCAGCTTGGGCGGAAACACCGGGGAGCTGTTTTTT
CDR3aa: CASSLGGNTGELFF

abundance: .
v_gene: TRBV5-6
d_gene: TRBD1
j_gene: TRBJ2-3
CDR3nt: TGTGCCAGCAGCTTGGAAGGCAGGGGGCGTACAGATACGCAGTATTTT
CDR3aa: CASSLEGRGRTDTQYF

abundance: .
v_gene: TRBV11-3
d_gene: TRBD2
j_gene: TRBJ2-1
CDR3nt: TGTGCCAGCACCCCCCGGGGGGATAGGAGCTCCTACAATGAGCAGTTCTTC
CDR3aa: CASTPRGDRSSYNEQFF

abundance: .
v_gene: TRBV7-2
d_gene: .
j_gene: TRBJ2-5
CDR3nt: TGTGCCAGCAGCTTAGCGGGAGGCAGGGAGACCCAGTACTTC
CDR3aa: CASSLAGGRETQYF

abundance: .
v_gene: TRBV28
d_gene: TRBD2
j_gene: TRBJ2-3
CDR3nt: TGTGCCAGCAGCAATAGCGGGAGTTTATCAGATACGCAGTATTTT
CDR3aa: CASSNSGSLSDTQYF

abundance: .
v_gene: TRBV27
d_gene: .
j_gene: TRBJ2-7
CDR3nt: TGTGCCAGCAGTGCCCTGAATGGGCGCGAGCAGTACTTC
CDR3aa: CASSALNGREQYF

abundance: .
v_gene: TRBV28
d_gene: .
j_gene: TRBJ2-1
CDR3nt: TGTGCCAGCAGTCTGCGGTACAATGAGCAGTTCTTC
CDR3aa: CASSLRYNEQFF

abundance: .
v_gene: TRBV18
d_gene: .
j_gene: TRBJ1-5
CDR3nt: TGTGCCAGCTCGATCGGGGACGGCAATCAGCCCCAGCATTTT
CDR3aa: CASSIGDGNQPQHF

abundance: .
v_gene: TRBV6-1
d_gene: .
j_gene: TRBJ2-1
CDR3nt: TGTGCCAGCAGTGAAATAGTCCAGTCTCCGCAGTTCTTC
CDR3aa: CASSEIVQSPQFF

abundance: .
v_gene: TRBV27
d_gene: .
j_gene: TRBJ2-7
CDR3nt: TGTGCCAGCAGTTTCAACAGTGGAGGCGAGCAGTACTTC
CDR3aa: CASSFNSGGEQYF

abundance: .
v_gene: TRBV19
d_gene: .
j_gene: TRBJ2-2
CDR3nt: TGTGCCAGCGGAGAGGGCGGGACCTACACCGGGGAGCTGTTTTTT
CDR3aa: CASGEGGTYTGELFF

abundance: few
v_gene: TRBV7-2
d_gene: .
j_gene: TRBJ2-1
CDR3nt: TGTGCCAGCAGCTTAACCCCGATTGTCAGTTATGAGCAGTTCTTC
CDR3aa: CASSLTPIVSYEQFF

abundance: .
v_gene: TRBV28
d_gene: TRBD1
j_gene: TRBJ1-5
CDR3nt: TGTGCCAGCAGTTTGTTTCAGGGGGCAGGGCCCCAGCATTTT
CDR3aa: CASSLFQGAGPQHF

abundance: .
v_gene: TRBV10-2
d_gene: .
j_gene: TRBJ2-5
CDR3nt: TGCGCCAGCAGGGTCGAGCTGGTCTCGGAGACCCAGTACTTC
CDR3aa: CASRVELVSETQYF

abundance: .
v_gene: TRBV11-3
d_gene: .
j_gene: TRBJ2-2
CDR3nt: TGTGCCAGCAGGGGGTCCGGGGAGCTGTTTTTT
CDR3aa: CASRGSGELFF

abundance: .
v_gene: TRBV6-1
d_gene: .
j_gene: TRBJ1-1
CDR3nt: TGTGCCAGCAGTGAAGCTTGGGCCGGGAACACTGAAGCTTTCTTT
CDR3aa: CASSEAWAGNTEAFF

abundance: .
v_gene: TRBV7-2
d_gene: TRBD2
j_gene: TRBJ2-7
CDR3nt: TGTGCCAGCAGCCCCGGGAGGTCCTACGAGCAGTACTTC
CDR3aa: CASSPGRSYEQYF

abundance: .
v_gene: TRBV5-1
d_gene: TRBD1
j_gene: TRBJ2-3
CDR3nt: TGCGCCAGCAGAAGGGACAGCGAGCACACAGATACGCAGTATTTT
CDR3aa: CASRRDSEHTDTQYF

abundance: few
v_gene: TRBV27
d_gene: TRBD2
j_gene: TRBJ2-2
CDR3nt: TGTGCCAGCAGTTTACTAGCGGGGGCGAACACCGGGGAGCTGTTTTTT
CDR3aa: CASSLLAGANTGELFF

abundance: .
v_gene: TRBV6-4
d_gene: .
j_gene: TRBJ1-1
CDR3nt: TGTGCCAGCAGACAGGGTACGACGAACACTGAAGCTTTCTTT
CDR3aa: CASRQGTTNTEAFF

abundance: .
v_gene: TRBV6-4
d_gene: TRBD2
j_gene: TRBJ2-3
CDR3nt: TGTGCCAGCAGTGACTTGACTAGCGGTACAGATACGCAGTATTTT
CDR3aa: CASSDLTSGTDTQYF

abundance: .
v_gene: TRBV14
d_gene: TRBD2
j_gene: TRBJ2-4
CDR3nt: TGTGCCAGCAGCCAACTTACCCTAACTAGCGGGAGGGCCGGGGGCAAAAACATTCAGTACTTC
CDR3aa: CASSQLTLTSGRAGGKNIQYF

abundance: .
v_gene: TRBV7-9
d_gene: TRBD2
j_gene: TRBJ2-1
CDR3nt: TGTGCCAGCAGCTCTCTTTCGGGACTAGTTTCCAATGAGCAGTTCTTC
CDR3aa: CASSSLSGLVSNEQFF

abundance: .
v_gene: TRBV6-5
d_gene: .
j_gene: TRBJ1-2
CDR3nt: TGTGCCAGCAGTTACGGGGGCGGACTCAACTATGGCTACACCTTC
CDR3aa: CASSYGGGLNYGYTF